This T cell receptor beta chain came from a study of blood T cell repertoires in COVID-19 (dated by TCRdb to the early 2020s). With respect to the entire study: Samples covering the acute and convalescent phases of COVID-19 were provided by collaborators in the United States, Italy and Spain. The material from the prospective study consisted of cDNA or gDNA derived from T cells, B-cell-depleted T cells, or PBMCs. The dataset comprised deeply sampled blood TCRbeta repertoires from subjects exposed to, actively infected with, or recovered from COVID-19. The repertoires were released in a freely available public database intended as a resource for research on the immune response to SARS-CoV-2. The samples were drawn from two sources: the first 160 participants of the ongoing ImmuneRACE study, and 1,000 to 1,500 subjects contributed by 6 global collaborators. Nearly every sample came with metadata listing a de-identified subject ID, COVID-19 status, age in years and sex. Where available, HLA class I and class II types were obtained from metadata supplied by the sample provider rather than from assay-based typing.

This clone was seen just once. Its specific antigen is unknown. Per-base quality was not reported, and no clone a single base away is much larger than it. Taken from cysteine to phenylalanine, the CDR3 has 17 residues. Only the CDR3 part of the read is kept: 51 bases, read in frame from the first base. Looking up the germline V gene yields CDR1 SGHRS and CDR2 YFSETQ. V loses 4 bases at its end and J loses 10 bases; junction bases beyond the gene matches: 15. In the prospective study, participants were roughly 18 to 100 years old, resided in about two dozen geographic areas of the United States, and were enrolled through a virtual design. To assign participants to cohorts, the prospective study relied on clinical history that participants themselves reported in a screening survey and a study questionnaire. Recovered participants in ImmuneRACE Cohort 3 were defined by two consecutive negative NP/OP PCR tests, clearance by a healthcare professional, or resolution of symptoms. In the prospective study, whole blood, serum and a nasopharyngeal or oropharyngeal swab were collected from each participant by mobile phlebotomists. Over a roughly two-month period, participants in the prospective study had the option of providing additional blood draws and questionnaires. Blood samples from the prospective study were shipped frozen or at room temperature prior to DNA extraction.

What the research found in general, with its limitations: The amount of clinical and demographic metadata varied by source and participant and was provided uncurated.

TCRbeta CDR3 regions were amplified from genomic DNA by means of the immunoSEQ Assay, a bias-controlled multiplex PCR. Regarding the original processing steps: The number of nucleated cells in each sample was estimated by amplification of reference gene primers within the assay. Sequence reads were collapsed and filtered to measure the absolute abundance of every unique TCRbeta CDR3 rearrangement. For each sample, productive Simpson clonality was calculated as the square root of Simpson's diversity index over productive rearrangements. Imported from immuneACCESS, the table was reduced by TCRdb to in-frame sequences with V and J called. These copies leave out some clones; in studies compared against another copy, an unresolved V gene accounts for under half, and the cause of the remainder is not known. D and trimming were read from the DNA, whereas the V and J calls and clone size are those reported in that table. The sample table shows about 460,000 clones, and 80% to 90% are seen once. The top ten constitute under 9.5% of the sample.

Sequencing used PBMCs or T cells enriched from blood (not recorded which). The rearrangement combines TRBV5-1 with TRBJ2-1, and TRBD2 matches 12 of the central bases. The sequence derives from a woman in her fifties or sixties who had recovered from COVID-19. DNA sequence: TGCGCCAGCAGCCCACCCTTGCTAGCGGGAGGGGTCGGGGAGCAGTTCTTC. Translation gives CASSPPLLAGGVGEQFF.